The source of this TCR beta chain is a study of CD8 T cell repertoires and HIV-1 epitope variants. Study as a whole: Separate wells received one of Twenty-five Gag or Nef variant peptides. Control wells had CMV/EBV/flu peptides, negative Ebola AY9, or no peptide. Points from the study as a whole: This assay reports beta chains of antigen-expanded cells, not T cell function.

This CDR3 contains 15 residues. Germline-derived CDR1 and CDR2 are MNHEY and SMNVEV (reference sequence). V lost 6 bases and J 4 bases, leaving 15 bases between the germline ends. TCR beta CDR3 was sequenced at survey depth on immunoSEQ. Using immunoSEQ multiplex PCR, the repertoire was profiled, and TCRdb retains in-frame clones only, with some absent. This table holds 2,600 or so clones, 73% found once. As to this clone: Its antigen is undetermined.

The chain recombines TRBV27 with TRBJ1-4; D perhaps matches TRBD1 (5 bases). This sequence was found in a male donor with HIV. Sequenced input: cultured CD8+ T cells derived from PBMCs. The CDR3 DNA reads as TGTGCCAGCAGCCGTACCGGGACCCATAATGAAAAACTGTTTTTT. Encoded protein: CASSRTGTHNEKLFF.